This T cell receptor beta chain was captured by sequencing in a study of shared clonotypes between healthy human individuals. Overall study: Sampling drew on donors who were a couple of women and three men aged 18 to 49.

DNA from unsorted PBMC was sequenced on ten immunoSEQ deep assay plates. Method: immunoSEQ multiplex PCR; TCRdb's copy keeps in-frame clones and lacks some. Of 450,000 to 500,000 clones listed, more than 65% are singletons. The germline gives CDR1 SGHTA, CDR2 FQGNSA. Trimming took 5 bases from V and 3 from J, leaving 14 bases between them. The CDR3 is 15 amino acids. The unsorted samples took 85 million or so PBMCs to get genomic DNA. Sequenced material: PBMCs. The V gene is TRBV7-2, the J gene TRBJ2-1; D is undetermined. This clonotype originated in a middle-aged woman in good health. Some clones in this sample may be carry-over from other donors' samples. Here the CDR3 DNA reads TGTGCCAGCAGCGCAGCAGCAGAAAGCTACAATGAGCAGTTCTTC. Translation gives CASSAAAESYNEQFF.